This T cell receptor (beta chain) was sequenced for a study of shared clonotypes between healthy human individuals. CDR3 length: 15 residues. Between the trimmed V and J ends, which lost 4 bases and 3 bases, there was a span of 13 bases. Germline values: CDR1 KGHSH, CDR2 LQKENI. TCRdb keeps only in-frame clones here, not all; method: immunoSEQ multiplex PCR. The data contain about 92,000 clones, almost 70% of them seen just once; the ten biggest clones take up about half. This clone was counted between two and nine times. What was sequenced was memory CD8+ T cells sorted from blood. Subset defined: CD45RO+ cells pooled with CCR7-negative TemRA cells. The clonotype was recovered from a man aged 25 to 45 in good health. The J gene is TRBJ2-1, the V gene TRBV18; unclear D gene. CDR3 region: CASSLSRNFYNEQFF. The CDR3 DNA reads as TGTGCCAGCTCACTGTCGCGCAACTTCTACAATGAGCAGTTCTTC.